These 27 T cell receptor beta chains were all obtained from the same sample, sequenced in a study of T cell responses to AZD1222 COVID-19 vaccine. This table comes from immunoSEQ multiplex PCR, and its TCRdb copy is limited to in-frame clones, with some not included. The sample consists of 250,000 to 300,000 clones, approximately 94% of them appearing once. The material sequenced was peripheral blood, taken 28 days after the second AZD1222 dose. The receptors come from an adult who received the AZD1222 COVID-19 vaccine.

This rearrangement joins TRBV24-1 to TRBJ2-2; D is uncertain. The CDR3 totals 14 residues. The V gene lost 8 bases and the J gene lost 5 bases, with 14 bases spanning the gap. CDR1 and CDR2 from the germline V gene are KGHDR and SFDVKD. CDR3 nucleotide sequence: TGTGCCACCACCCCCACCGGTGGTACCGGGGAGCTGTTTTTT. Amino acids: CATTPTGGTGELFF.

The chain links TRBV6-2 or TRBV6-3 to TRBJ1-1; D not resolved. The CDR3 is made up of 16 amino acids. Between the trimmed V and J ends, which lost 2 bases and 0 bases, there was a span of 13 bases. The germline V gene encodes CDR1 MNHEY and CDR2 SVGEGT. Here the CDR3 DNA reads TGTGCCAGCAGTTACCCTCGTACAGTTATGAACACTGAAGCTTTCTTT. Amino acid sequence: CASSYPRTVMNTEAFF.

The chain combines TRBV2 with TRBJ1-3; D might be TRBD1 (5 bases). V dropped 9 bases and J dropped 0 bases, with 6 bases sitting between them. This CDR3 spans 12 amino acids. Germline CDR1 reads SNHLY; CDR2 reads FYNNEI. The CDR3 nucleotides are TGTGCCAGTGACAGCTCTGGAAACACCATATATTTT. Its translation: CASDSSGNTIYF.

CDR3 nucleotide sequence: TGTGCCAGCAGTGTCGTACTAGCGGGAGCTGAGCAGTTCTTC. Its translation is CASSVVLAGAEQFF. The chain joins TRBV2 to TRBJ2-1; TRBD2 aligns across 11 bases. Trimming at V came to 4 bases and at J to 9 bases, leaving 5 bases not matched to a gene. CDR3 size: 14 residues. Germline V gene sequence: CDR1 SNHLY, CDR2 FYNNEI.

The chain combines TRBV10-3 with TRBJ2-7, with 10 bases fitting TRBD1. CDR3 length equals 19 residues. V was clipped by 2 bases and J by 0 bases; unmatched bases: 13. Germline V lookup: CDR1 ENHRY, CDR2 SYGVKD. The CDR3 nucleotides are TGTGCCATCAGTGAGCCGGGGACAGGGGAACCGAGGCTCTCCTACGAGCAGTACTTC. Its protein product is CAISEPGTGEPRLSYEQYF.

V is TRBV2 and J is TRBJ1-6, with 7 bases matching TRBD1. The V segment lost 8 bases and the J segment 6 bases; nucleotides outside the gene matches: 10. CDR1 is SNHLY, CDR2 FYNNEI, per germline. This CDR3 contains 15 residues. In DNA form, the CDR3 reads TGTGCCAGCTCATTAGACAGGGAAGCTAATTCACCCCTCCACTTT. Residues: CASSLDREANSPLHF.

This chain uses TRBV5-5 with TRBJ2-7, with TRBD1 matching 10 bases. The CDR3 is 13 amino acids. V gave up 4 bases and J gave up 6 bases; unmatched junction bases: 4. Germline CDR1 reads SGHKS; CDR2 reads YYEKEE (reference sequence). CDR3 region: CASSLGQGGEQYF. The CDR3 DNA follows: TGTGCCAGCAGCCTAGGACAGGGGGGCGAGCAGTACTTC.

The chain carries TRBV7-9 and TRBJ1-6, with 10 positions matching TRBD1. V shed 3 bases, J shed 10 bases, and the junction held 12 bases outside the gene matches. The CDR3 loop spans 17 amino acids. Germline lookup yields CDR1 SEHNR and CDR2 FQNEAQ (reference sequence). The CDR3 DNA follows: TGTGCCAGCAGCTTCCCTCCGGGACAGGGGAATGAATCACCCCTCCACTTT. It yields the protein CASSFPPGQGNESPLHF. Based on the CDR3 plus reference TRBV7-9 and TRBJ1-6, the full variable domain is DTGVSQNPRHKITKRGQNVTFRCDPISEHNRLYWYRQTLGQGPEFLTYFQNEAQLEKSRLLSDRFSAERPKGSFSTLEIQRTEQGDSAMYLCASSFPPGQGNESPLHFGNGTRLTVT.

The J gene is TRBJ2-2, the V gene TRBV5-1, with D possibly TRBD1 on 6 matching bases. The V end lost 6 bases, the J end lost 2 bases, and 14 bases lay between the germline ends. The germline CDR1 and CDR2 sequences are SGHRS and YFSETQ. This CDR3 contains 15 residues. CDR3 in amino acids: CASTAGAANTGELFF. In DNA form, the CDR3 reads TGCGCCAGCACTGCAGGGGCGGCAAACACCGGGGAGCTGTTTTTT.

CDR3 in amino acids: CASSQLTGTGINEQFF. CDR3 coding DNA: TGTGCCAGCAGTCAATTGACCGGGACAGGCATCAATGAGCAGTTCTTC. This sequence joins TRBV25-1 and TRBJ2-1, with 8 positions matching TRBD1. Trimming took 5 bases from V and 6 from J; bases not matched to a gene: 12. CDR1 and CDR2 (germline): MGHDK, SYGVNS. The CDR3 loop spans 16 amino acids. The complete variable domain, with remaining parts taken from reference TRBV25-1 and TRBJ2-1, reads EADIYQTPRYLVIGTGKKITLECSQTMGHDKMYWYQQDPGMELHLIHYSYGVNSTEKGDLSSESTVSRIRTEHFPLTLESARPSHTSQYLCASSQLTGTGINEQFFGPGTRLTVL.

The genes are TRBV5-1 and TRBJ1-2, with TRBD1 matching 9 bases. The junction had 7 bases not matched to a gene; V was cut back by 4 bases and J by 3 bases. Per germline, CDR1 SGHRS and CDR2 YFSETQ. The CDR3 runs to 15 residues. The CDR3 protein is CASSAGDREHYGYTF. The CDR3 bases are TGCGCCAGCAGCGCCGGGGACAGGGAGCACTATGGCTACACCTTC. The full variable domain, its missing parts supplied by reference TRBV5-1 and TRBJ1-2, is KAGVTQTPRYLIKTRGQQVTLSCSPISGHRSVSWYQQTPGQGLQFLFEYFSETQRNKGNFPGRFSGRQFSNSRSEMNVSTLELGDSALYLCASSAGDREHYGYTFGSGTRLTVV.

This chain joins TRBV7-2 and TRBJ1-5; 9 positions agree with TRBD1. The CDR3 spans 14 residues. The junction had 7 bases not matched to a gene; V was cut back by 5 bases and J by 8 bases. Germline loops: CDR1 SGHTA, CDR2 FQGNSA. For the CDR3, the DNA is TGTGCCAGCAGCCCGTGGACAGGGGAAAAGCCCCAGCATTTT. This translates into CASSPWTGEKPQHF.

The J gene is TRBJ2-7, the V gene TRBV20-1; D is perhaps TRBD1 or TRBD2 (5 bases each). Germline V gene data show CDR1 as DFQATT and CDR2 as SNEGSKA (reference sequence). The germline V and J ends were trimmed by 3 bases and 5 bases, with 17 bases remaining between them. The CDR3 covers 14 residues. The DNA for the CDR3 is TGCAGTGCTAGTCGCCTGGGGGTTGTGGACGAGCAGTACTTC. It is translated as CSASRLGVVDEQYF.

On this clone: At one end the junction does not follow the germline gene, possibly because of a read error. V and J are TRBV6-5 and TRBJ1-2; D possibly corresponds to TRBD1 (5 bases). CDR1 MNHEY and CDR2 SVGAGI come from the germline V gene. CDR3 length: 13 residues. In nucleotides, the CDR3 is TGCGTATCCCGGGGGGACTCCCCTAGGGGCTACACCTTC. Amino acids: CVSRGDSPRGYTF.

Only one count was recorded for this clone. The genes are TRBV10-3 and TRBJ2-7, with 9 bases aligning to TRBD2. The V segment lost 0 bases and the J segment 0 bases; nucleotides outside the gene matches: 15. The CDR3 contains 20 residues. Per the germline V gene, CDR1 is ENHRY and CDR2 is SYGVKD. The chain's CDR3 is CAISESTRRAGGRTSYEQYF. The CDR3 coding sequence is TGTGCCATCAGTGAGTCGACTCGGCGAGCGGGGGGCCGTACCTCCTACGAGCAGTACTTC.

The chain carries TRBV7-9 and TRBJ2-3; D might be TRBD2 (7 bases). CDR3 length: 16 residues. Germline assignment: CDR1 SEHNR and CDR2 FQNEAQ (reference sequence). The V end was cut by 5 bases, the J end by 2 bases, with 17 bases between. The CDR3 loop is CASSAGATGSTDTQYF. CDR3 sequence (DNA): TGTGCCAGCAGCGCGGGGGCCACAGGATCCACAGATACGCAGTATTTT.

The genes are TRBV28 and TRBJ1-5; no firm D call. In germline, CDR1 is MDHEN, CDR2 SYDVKM. The length of the CDR3 is 12 residues. V lost 7 bases and J 5 bases, leaving 9 bases between the germline ends. CDR3: CASTPGYQPQHF. The CDR3 DNA sequence: TGTGCCAGCACCCCAGGTTATCAGCCCCAGCATTTT.

Points on this clone: A junction boundary mismatches the germline segment, possibly from a read error. This sequence joins TRBV4-1 and TRBJ2-7; D is undetermined. Looked up from germline, CDR1 is MGHRA and CDR2 is YSYEKL. The CDR3 sequence is 14 residues long. The CDR3 region is CATSVTTQAYEQSF. The CDR3 DNA follows: TGCGCCACCTCGGTAACTACTCAAGCCTACGAGCAGTCCTTC.

The J gene is TRBJ2-7, the V gene TRBV4-1; either TRBD1 or TRBD2 may supply D (5 bases each). Germline CDR1 MGHRA, CDR2 YSYEKL. The CDR3 extends over 13 amino acids. Trimming removed 5 bases at V and 3 bases at J, with 11 bases between. CDR3 sequence reads: CASSNRDGYEQYF. The CDR3 nucleotides are TGCGCCAGCAGCAACCGGGACGGCTACGAGCAGTACTTC.

This clone turned up a few times. The chain combines TRBV2 with TRBJ2-1; D tentatively reads TRBD1 or TRBD2 (6 bases each). The germline gives CDR1 SNHLY, CDR2 FYNNEI. This CDR3 is built from 11 residues. The CDR3 here is CAGAGYNEQFF. The CDR3 DNA reads TGTGCGGGGGCGGGGTACAATGAGCAGTTCTTC.

The genes are TRBV6-2 or TRBV6-3 and TRBJ2-1; TRBD2 agrees at 8 bases. The CDR3 is made up of 15 amino acids. The germline V gene encodes CDR1 MNHEY and CDR2 SVGEGT. Losses at the gene ends were 10 bases for V and 2 bases for J; bases not matched to a gene: 10. In nucleotides, the CDR3 is TGTGCCACCACCCCGGTGCGGGGGGCCTACAATGAGCAGTTCTTC. Protein product: CATTPVRGAYNEQFF.

V gene TRBV4-1 combines with J gene TRBJ2-2, with D possibly being TRBD2 (5 bases). Germline loops: CDR1 MGHRA, CDR2 YSYEKL. The ends were cut back, 0 bases at V and 4 bases at J, with 12 bases in the middle. This CDR3 has 16 residues. The CDR3 DNA reads TGCGCCAGCAGCCAAGATTCCGGGGTCGCCACCGGGGAGCTGTTTTTT. Residues: CASSQDSGVATGELFF.

The rearrangement links TRBV28 to TRBJ1-6; 7 bases map to TRBD1. This CDR3 comprises 14 residues. Germline lookup yields CDR1 MDHEN and CDR2 SYDVKM. The V segment lost 7 bases and the J segment 3 bases; nucleotides outside the gene matches: 3. The CDR3 is CASTRDSYNSPLHF. For the CDR3, the DNA is TGTGCCAGCACTCGGGACAGCTATAATTCACCCCTCCACTTT. The full variable domain, its missing parts supplied by reference TRBV28 and TRBJ1-6, is DVKVTQSSRYLVKRTGEKVFLECVQDMDHENMFWYRQDPGLGLRLIYFSYDVKMKEKGDIPEGYSVSREKKERFSLILESASTNQTSMYLCASTRDSYNSPLHFGNGTRLTVT.

V usage is TRBV6-5 and J usage is TRBJ2-2; unclear D gene. Germline loops: CDR1 MNHEY, CDR2 SVGAGI. The CDR3 has 14 residues. Trimming stripped 8 bases from V and 3 bases from J, with 13 bases between. Here the CDR3 DNA reads TGTGCCAGCCGAAGCGAAGCCGACACCGGGGAGCTGTTTTTT. It codes for CASRSEADTGELFF.

The CDR3 loop is CASSLARGSGDIQYF. CDR3 nucleotides: TGTGCCAGCAGCTTAGCCCGGGGGTCTGGGGACATTCAGTACTTC. The chain joins TRBV7-9 to TRBJ2-4, with D possibly matching TRBD2 (6 bases). The ends were cut back, 0 bases at V and 8 bases at J, with 14 bases in the middle. The length of the CDR3 is 15 residues. The germline CDR1 and CDR2 sequences are SEHNR and FQNEAQ (reference sequence).

V and J are TRBV5-6 and TRBJ2-5; no reliable D call. Germline CDR1 reads SGHDT; CDR2 reads YYEEEE. The CDR3 loop spans 14 amino acids. V lost 0 bases, J lost 5 bases, and 11 bases lay in between. CDR3 region: CASSLVKLRETQYF. The CDR3, as DNA: TGTGCCAGCAGCTTGGTGAAACTCAGGGAGACCCAGTACTTC.

The rearrangement links TRBV3-1 (or the pseudogene TRBV3-2) to TRBJ2-1, with 15 nucleotides matching TRBD2. The junction had 2 bases not matched to a gene; V was cut back by 0 bases and J by 2 bases. This CDR3 comprises 18 residues. CDR1 and CDR2 (germline): LGHDT, YNNKEL (reference sequence). The CDR3 nucleotides are TGTGCCAGCAGCCAAGAAGGGACTAGCGGGGGGACCTACAATGAGCAGTTCTTC. Its protein product is CASSQEGTSGGTYNEQFF.